The entry that follows covers one T cell receptor (beta chain) sequence. Its antigen is still unknown. Sequencing ends 3 residues short of the CDR3 end; the germline J gene provides the rest. The CDR3 runs to 15 residues. CDR1 is SGHAT, CDR2 FQNNGV, per germline. This specimen belongs to a study of T cells in women clearing cervical HPV infection. The study, taken as a whole, reports: Cases carried less TRBV6-7 than controls: around 0.11% versus 0.15%. CIN3+ cases had significantly higher TCR richness than controls; evenness did not differ. Unknown T-cell numbers per sample may underlie the richness differences.

Genomic DNA, averaging about 1,300 ng per sample, yielded TCR beta CDR3 via immunoSEQ. The protocol was immunoSEQ multiplex PCR, while the TCRdb copy is restricted to in-frame clones and leaves out a portion. The specimen's table records 20,000 to 25,000 clones. This rearrangement joins TRBV11-2 to TRBJ1-1; 8 bases are a match to TRBD1. This sequence originates from a woman between 18 and 75 years old with a cervical HPV16 infection that either progressed to CIN3+ or cleared (not recorded which). Sequencing was performed on blood buffy coat. CDR3 residues: CASSPGGPTQGAAFF. The covered CDR3 bases are TGTGCCAGCAGCCCCGGAGGGCCGACCCAGGGGGCA.